The 3 T cell receptor beta chains reported below all come from one sample, sequenced in a study of Graves' ophthalmopathy and Graves' hyperthyroidism. Amplified TCR beta CDR3 regions were obtained using RNA transcripts as template. HTBI-primed first-round RT-PCR preceded second-round multiplex PCR. One entry per CDR3 protein results from TCRdb running MiXCR on the multiplex PCR reads. The sample holds 400,000 or so distinct CDR3 sequences, roughly 17% seen once. The material sequenced was peripheral blood. The receptors originated from an adult woman with stable Graves' hyperthyroidism.

Ten or more counts support this clonotype. The chain couples TRBV20-1 to TRBJ2-7; 11 bases match TRBD2. CDR3 length: 14 amino acids. V lost 0 bases, J lost 5 bases, and 3 bases stayed unmatched. CDR1 DFQATT and CDR2 SNEGSKA come from the germline V gene (reference sequence). The CDR3 DNA reads TGCAGTGCTAGAGACGGGACTAGCGGCAACGAGCAGTACTTC. Translation gives CSARDGTSGNEQYF.

This clonotype showed up many times. The rearrangement links TRBV12-3 or TRBV12-4 to TRBJ2-7; D might be TRBD2 (6 bases). There are 13 residues in the CDR3. V was cut by 8 bases and J by 3 bases, with 14 bases left in between. Here the CDR3 DNA reads TGTGCCAGCGGAAGCGGGTATAACTACGAGCAGTACTTC. Its protein is CASGSGYNYEQYF.

The rearrangement links TRBV12-3 or TRBV12-4 to TRBJ1-1; possibly TRBD1 for D (6 bases). The V gene lost 4 bases and the J gene lost 4 bases, with 16 bases spanning the gap. The CDR3 has 15 amino acids. CDR3 region: CASSYPPRGGTEAFF. The CDR3 coding sequence is TGTGCCAGCAGTTATCCCCCACGAGGGGGCACTGAAGCTTTCTTT.